Each of the 23 T cell receptor gamma chains below was sequenced from the same sample in a study of gamma delta lymphoproliferative disorders and STAT genes. TCRdb reapplied CATT to the multiplex PCR reads. This sample has some 5,000 gamma-chain clones; more than 6% occur once, and the top ten carry around 3.1%. PBMCs from patients and controls supplied the genomic DNA for sequencing. The specimen was blood. The receptor source for this set is a human donor in good health.

This clone is deemed medium-sized. The DNA is left out, because the CDR3 cannot be placed on it with certainty; the CDR3 is given as TCRdb lists it. The CDR3: CTTVPAGLGRKKLF. V gene TRGV11 was called; the J gene was not. TRGV11 is noted as an ORF with a role that remains uncertain. The CDR3 totals 14 residues, both ends included.

This clone is medium-sized in the sample. This chain uses TRGV10 with TRGJ1 or TRGJ2. The J gene comes from matching the DNA to germline here; TCRdb lacks it. TRGV10 is assigned to the ORF class and has an uncertain function. The V segment lost 8 bases and the J segment 11 bases; nucleotides outside the gene matches: 10. The CDR3 length is 11 residues. CDR3 in amino acids: CAAWDYREKLF. Written as DNA, the CDR3 is TGTGCTGCGTGGGATTATAGAGAGAAACTCTTT.

In regard to this clone: Because the CDR3's place on the DNA is in doubt, the DNA is left out and the CDR3 is given as listed by TCRdb. A V gene of TRGV4 was called, but no J gene was assigned. The length of the CDR3 is 26 amino acids, counting both ends. Germline values: CDR1 EGSTGY, CDR2 YDSYTSSV. CDR3 region: CAILLKMTLESITVPPGVGVVNKKLF.

This clone is medium-sized in the sample. The chain has TRGV8 and TRGJ1 or TRGJ2. TCRdb does not report a J gene; here it was assigned by matching the DNA to germline references. CDR1 VENAVY and CDR2 YDSYNSRV come from the germline V gene. This CDR3 has 12 amino acids. Trimming removed 9 bases from V and 7 bases from J; junction bases left unmatched: 12. CDR3 amino acids: CATDMSIYKKLF. The CDR3 region has the DNA TGTGCCACCGACATGTCTATATATAAGAAACTCTTT.

By frequency in the sample, this clone is medium-sized. CDR3 DNA: TGTGCCACCTGGGAGGGTTATAAGAAACTCTTT. It specifies CATWEGYKKLF. The rearrangement uses TRGV4 and TRGJ1 or TRGJ2. Germline matching of the DNA provided the J gene here, since TCRdb leaves it blank. CDR1 is EGSTGY, CDR2 YDSYTSSV, per germline. J was trimmed by 6 bases and V by 4 bases; bases with no gene match: 3. CDR3 size: 11 residues.

Within the sample, this clone is medium-sized (0.01 to 0.1%). The DNA is left out, because the CDR3 cannot be placed on it with certainty; the CDR3 is given as TCRdb lists it. The J segment was not called; the V segment is TRGV11. TRGV11 is recorded as an ORF, its role being uncertain. The CDR3 sequence runs 19 residues, both termini included. CDR3 region: CTTVPAGPGDGAIYYKKLF.

By sample fraction, this clone is medium-sized. The chain recombines TRGV10 with TRGJP1. The J gene, not given by TCRdb, was assigned here from a germline match of the nucleotide sequence. TRGV10 is marked as an open reading frame, function uncertain. This CDR3 contains 14 residues. Germline trimming cut 8 bases from V and 4 bases from J; bases unmatched to any gene: 8. DNA for the CDR3: TGTGCTGCGTGGGATTCGGGCACTGGTTGGTTCAAGATATTT. This codes for CAAWDSGTGWFKIF.

This clone is deemed medium-sized. The chain uses TRGV2 and TRGJ1 or TRGJ2. No J segment appears in TCRdb, so it was assigned here by matching the sequence to germline. V lost 3 bases and J lost 5; bases outside the gene matches: 7. Germline lookup yields CDR1 EGSNGY and CDR2 YDSYNSKV. This CDR3 spans 13 amino acids. CDR3 loop: CATWDPMDYKKLF. The CDR3 DNA follows: TGTGCCACCTGGGACCCCATGGATTATAAGAAACTCTTT.

This clone was seen many times. This chain connects TRGV5 to TRGJ1 or TRGJ2. In the absence of a J gene in TCRdb, the DNA was matched to germline to assign it here. After removal of 0 bases from V and 5 bases from J, the junction contained 10 bases not matched to a gene. The CDR3 consists of 15 residues. Germline lookup yields CDR1 VINAFY and CDR2 YDVSNSKD. This chain's CDR3 is CATWDRPCCDYKKLF. The CDR3, as DNA: TGTGCCACCTGGGACAGGCCTTGTTGCGATTATAAGAAACTCTTT.

This clone was recorded a few times. The chain combines TRGV5 with TRGJ1 or TRGJ2. No J segment appears in TCRdb, so it was assigned here by matching the sequence to germline. V was pared by 0 bases and J by 8 bases, with 7 bases of the junction left unmatched. CDR1 VINAFY and CDR2 YDVSNSKD come from the germline V gene. The CDR3 covers 13 residues. The CDR3 DNA reads TGTGCCACCTGGGACAGGATACTGCATAAGAAACTCTTT. As protein: CATWDRILHKKLF.

This clone is judged medium-sized. The V and J genes are TRGV8 and TRGJP1. TCRdb leaves out the J gene; it was filled in here by matching the DNA to germline. The germline gives CDR1 VENAVY, CDR2 YDSYNSRV. V was clipped by 2 bases and J by 12 bases; unmatched bases: 3. This CDR3 is 11 amino acids long. The CDR3 region is CATWDKGFKIF. The CDR3 DNA follows: TGTGCCACCTGGGATAAGGGGTTCAAGATATTT.

Sample share makes this clone medium-sized. The chain combines TRGV2 with TRGJ1 or TRGJ2. In the absence of a J gene in TCRdb, the DNA was matched to germline to assign it here. From germline, CDR1 is EGSNGY and CDR2 YDSYNSKV. V was pared by 1 base and J by 1 base, with 10 bases of the junction left unmatched. This CDR3 spans 16 amino acids. In DNA, the CDR3 is TGTGCCACCTGGGACGGCCGGGCCGCAAATTATTATAAGAAACTCTTT. Its protein is CATWDGRAANYYKKLF.

Sample share makes this clone medium-sized. The rearrangement uses TRGV10 and TRGJ1 or TRGJ2. No J gene was available from TCRdb, and it was assigned here by a germline match of the DNA. TRGV10 is recorded as an ORF, its role being uncertain. The V gene end was trimmed by 8 bases and the J gene end by 11 bases; junction bases not matched to a gene: 16. The length of the CDR3 is 13 residues. This chain's CDR3 is CAAWDCSKREKLF. DNA of the CDR3: TGTGCTGCGTGGGATTGCTCGAAGCGGGAGAAACTCTTT.

By share, this clone counts as medium-sized. This chain uses TRGV10 with TRGJP1. As TCRdb names no J gene, one was assigned here on the basis of a DNA match to germline. TRGV10 is an ORF, with its function uncertain. The ends lost 8 bases at V and 7 bases at J; junction bases unmatched: 11. The CDR3 covers 14 residues. The CDR3 DNA is TGTGCTGCGTGGGTCCACCTCAATGGTTGGTTCAAGATATTT. Amino acid sequence: CAAWVHLNGWFKIF.

This clone is medium-sized (0.01 to 0.1%) within its sample. This chain links TRGV4 with TRGJP1. TCRdb gives no J gene; it was assigned here by matching the DNA to germline. The CDR3 is made up of 18 amino acids. Unmatched junction bases numbered 11, after V lost 1 base and J lost 0 bases. Germline-derived CDR1 and CDR2 are EGSTGY and YDSYTSSV. The CDR3 sequence: CATWDGPPKNTTGWFKIF. The CDR3 DNA sequence: TGTGCCACCTGGGATGGACCTCCGAAAAATACCACTGGTTGGTTCAAGATATTT.

This clone was observed at least ten times. CDR3 residues: CALWVPPSRCGKLF. The DNA for the CDR3 is TGTGCCTTGTGGGTCCCCCCGTCCAGGTGTGGGAAACTCTTT. The chain uses TRGV9 and TRGJ1 or TRGJ2. The J gene, absent from TCRdb, was called here by matching the DNA to germline. V lost 5 bases, J lost 12 bases, and 19 bases stayed unmatched. Per the germline V gene, CDR1 is GITISATS and CDR2 is ISYDGTV (reference sequence). The CDR3 has 14 amino acids.

By sample share, this clone is medium-sized. The V and J genes are TRGV2 and TRGJP2. In the absence of a J gene in TCRdb, the DNA was matched to germline to assign it here. Per the germline V gene, CDR1 is EGSNGY and CDR2 is YDSYNSKV. V shed 0 bases, J shed 12 bases, and the junction held 13 bases outside the gene matches. The CDR3 has 15 amino acids. This chain's CDR3 is CATWDGPFGGRIKTF. The CDR3 DNA follows: TGTGCCACCTGGGACGGGCCCTTCGGGGGTCGGATCAAGACGTTT.

This clone ranks as medium-sized. The gene calls are TRGV10 and TRGJ1 or TRGJ2. The J gene comes from matching the DNA to germline here; TCRdb lacks it. Being an ORF, TRGV10 has a function that is uncertain. J gave up 1 base and V 8 bases, and 12 bases lay outside the gene matches. The CDR3 consists of 15 residues. CDR3 coding DNA: TGTGCTGCGTGGGACCCGCGTCTTAATTATTATAAGAAACTCTTT. Protein: CAAWDPRLNYYKKLF.

This clone was seen at least ten times. The chain has TRGV4 and TRGJ1 or TRGJ2. No J segment appears in TCRdb, so it was assigned here by matching the sequence to germline. Germline-derived CDR1 and CDR2 are EGSTGY and YDSYTSSV. CDR3 size: 16 residues. V was clipped by 2 bases and J by 0 bases; unmatched bases: 10. Here the CDR3 DNA reads TGTGCCACCTGGGATGCAGCCTTGGAGAATTATTATAAGAAACTCTTT. Translating gives CATWDAALENYYKKLF.

This clone is judged medium-sized. The chain employs TRGV2 and TRGJP. Here the J gene came from matching the DNA to germline, since TCRdb omits it. The germline V gene has CDR1 EGSNGY and CDR2 YDSYNSKV. With 0 bases clipped from V and 5 bases from J, the junction kept 1 base outside the gene matches. The CDR3 runs to 16 residues. In DNA form, the CDR3 reads TGTGCCACCTGGGACGGGGAAGAGTTGGGCAAAAAAATCAAGGTATTT. It is translated as CATWDGEELGKKIKVF.

About this clone itself: The DNA is left out, because the CDR3 cannot be placed on it with certainty; the CDR3 is given as TCRdb lists it. The J gene went uncalled, whereas the V gene is TRGV3. The germline CDR1 and CDR2 sequences are VTNTFY and YDVSTARD (reference sequence). The CDR3 is 22 amino acids long, termini counted. CDR3 sequence: CATWDRATRVIIRNSLAVEQHF.

By frequency in the sample, this clone is medium-sized. The chain joins TRGV4 to TRGJ1 or TRGJ2. TCRdb gives no J gene; it was assigned here by matching the DNA to germline. The CDR3 is 14 residues long. The germline V gene has CDR1 EGSTGY and CDR2 YDSYTSSV. Losses at the gene ends were 1 base for V and 7 bases for J; bases not matched to a gene: 10. The CDR3 coding sequence is TGTGCCACCTGGGATGGATTAGCAGACTATAAGAAACTCTTT. Amino acid sequence: CATWDGLADYKKLF.

Points on this clone: TCRdb's protein, taken from a much larger clone, differs from this DNA's translation at residue 13, likely owing to a read error; the protein displayed comes from the DNA. There is no J gene call, but TRGV2 is given as the V gene. Germline V CDR1 and CDR2: EGSNGY, YDSYNSKV. The CDR3 spans 15 residues. CDR3 in amino acids: CATWDGPKIYYKNLF. In DNA, the CDR3 is TGTGCCACCTGGGACGGCCCCAAGATTTATTATAAGAACCTCTTT.